This T cell receptor (beta chain) was profiled in a study of blood T cell repertoires in COVID-19. Looking at the study overall: Samples taken during acute and convalescent COVID-19 were collected in the United States, Italy and Spain. PBMCs, B-cell-depleted T cells, or T cells were the source of the cDNA or gDNA that made up the material.

Authors' analysis steps: Reference gene primers were amplified, and this amplification served to estimate nucleated cell counts. Using immunoSEQ multiplex PCR, the repertoire was profiled, and TCRdb retains in-frame clones only, with some absent. V, J and clone size reflect that table, while D and trimming were determined from the DNA. The data contain roughly 250,000 clones, roughly four fifths of them singletons. With V trimmed by 5 bases and J by 7 bases, 8 bases remained unmatched. The germline gives CDR1 MDHEN, CDR2 SYDVKM. The CDR3 sequence is 15 residues long. The receptor was derived from a woman in her forties or fifties with acute or convalescent COVID-19. V usage is TRBV28 and J usage is TRBJ1-6; 7 nucleotides align to TRBD1. The sample consisted of peripheral blood. CDR3 sequence (DNA): TGTGCCAGCAGTCTCGCGGGAGGGGGCAATTCACCCCTCCACTTT. Its translation is CASSLAGGGNSPLHF.